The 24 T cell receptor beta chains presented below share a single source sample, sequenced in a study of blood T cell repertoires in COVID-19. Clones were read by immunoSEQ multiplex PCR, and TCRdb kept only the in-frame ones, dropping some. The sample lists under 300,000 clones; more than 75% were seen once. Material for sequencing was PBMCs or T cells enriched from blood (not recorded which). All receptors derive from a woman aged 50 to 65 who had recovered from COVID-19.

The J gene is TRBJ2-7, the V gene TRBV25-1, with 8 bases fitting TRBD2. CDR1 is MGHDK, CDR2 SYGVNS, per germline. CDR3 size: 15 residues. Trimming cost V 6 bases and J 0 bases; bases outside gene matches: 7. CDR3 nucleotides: TGTGCCAGCAGCGGGGGTGGGACTAGCTCCTACGAGCAGTACTTC. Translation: CASSGGGTSSYEQYF.

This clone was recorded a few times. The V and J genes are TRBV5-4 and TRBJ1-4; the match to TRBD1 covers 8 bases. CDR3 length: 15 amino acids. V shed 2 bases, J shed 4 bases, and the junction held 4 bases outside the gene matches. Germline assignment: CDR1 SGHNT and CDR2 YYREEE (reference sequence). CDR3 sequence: CASSLGQGLNEKLFF. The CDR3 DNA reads TGTGCCAGCAGCTTAGGACAGGGCCTTAATGAAAAACTGTTTTTT.

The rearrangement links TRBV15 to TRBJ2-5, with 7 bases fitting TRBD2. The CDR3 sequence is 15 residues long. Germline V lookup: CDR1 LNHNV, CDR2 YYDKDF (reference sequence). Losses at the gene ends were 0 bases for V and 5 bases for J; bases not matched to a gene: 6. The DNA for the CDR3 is TGTGCCACCAGCAGAGATCATAGGGGAGGGGAGACCCAGTACTTC. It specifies CATSRDHRGGETQYF. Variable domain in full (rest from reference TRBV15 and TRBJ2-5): DAMVIQNPRYQVTQFGKPVTLSCSQTLNHNVMYWYQQKSSQAPKLLFHYYDKDFNNEADTPDNFQSRRPNTSFCFLDIRSPGLGDTAMYLCATSRDHRGGETQYFGPGTRLLVL.

The CDR3 DNA reads TGTGCCAGCAGCCTGGAGAGGAACACCGGGGAGCTGTTTTTT. It codes for CASSLERNTGELFF. The chain couples TRBV7-9 to TRBJ2-2; no definite D call. The CDR3 loop spans 14 amino acids. Trimming removed 5 bases at V and 1 base at J, with 8 bases between. The V gene's germline CDR1 is SEHNR and CDR2 FQNEAQ (reference sequence).

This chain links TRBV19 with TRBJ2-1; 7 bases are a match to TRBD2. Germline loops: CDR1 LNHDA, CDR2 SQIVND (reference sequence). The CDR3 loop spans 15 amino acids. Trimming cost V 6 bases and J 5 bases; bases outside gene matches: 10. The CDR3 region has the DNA TGTGCCAGTAGCGCTGGGAGGGCCCCAAACAATGAGCAGTTCTTC. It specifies CASSAGRAPNNEQFF.

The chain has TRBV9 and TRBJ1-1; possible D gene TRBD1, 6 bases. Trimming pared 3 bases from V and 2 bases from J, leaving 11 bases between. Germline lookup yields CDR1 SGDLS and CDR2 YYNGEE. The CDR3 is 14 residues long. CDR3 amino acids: CASSAGQINTEAFF. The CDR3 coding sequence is TGTGCCAGCAGCGCCGGACAGATAAACACTGAAGCTTTCTTT.

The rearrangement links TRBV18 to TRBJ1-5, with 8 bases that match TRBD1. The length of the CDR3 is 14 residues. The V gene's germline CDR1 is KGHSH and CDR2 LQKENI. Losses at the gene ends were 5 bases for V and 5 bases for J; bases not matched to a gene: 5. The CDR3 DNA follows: TGTGCCAGCTCAATGGACAGGGAAGATCAGCCCCAGCATTTT. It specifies CASSMDREDQPQHF.

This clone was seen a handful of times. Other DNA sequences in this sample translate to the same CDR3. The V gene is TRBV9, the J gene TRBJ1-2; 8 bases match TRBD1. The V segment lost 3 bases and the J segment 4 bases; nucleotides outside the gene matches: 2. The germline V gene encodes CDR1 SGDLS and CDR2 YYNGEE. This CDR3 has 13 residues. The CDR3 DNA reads TGTGCCAGCAGCGACGGACAGGGCTATGGCTACACCTTC. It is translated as CASSDGQGYGYTF.

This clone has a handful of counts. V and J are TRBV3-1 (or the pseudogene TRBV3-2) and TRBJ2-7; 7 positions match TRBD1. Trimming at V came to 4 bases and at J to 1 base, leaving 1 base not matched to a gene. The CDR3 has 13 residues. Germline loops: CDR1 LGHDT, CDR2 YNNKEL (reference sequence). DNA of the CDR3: TGTGCCAGCAGCCCGACAGGGTCCTACGAGCAGTACTTC. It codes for CASSPTGSYEQYF.

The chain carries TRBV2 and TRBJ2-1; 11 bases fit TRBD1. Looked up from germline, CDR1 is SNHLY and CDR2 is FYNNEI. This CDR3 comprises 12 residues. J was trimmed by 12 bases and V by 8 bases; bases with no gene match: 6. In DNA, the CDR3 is TGTGCCAGCGCGGACAGGGGGCTGTGGCAGTTCTTC. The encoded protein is CASADRGLWQFF.

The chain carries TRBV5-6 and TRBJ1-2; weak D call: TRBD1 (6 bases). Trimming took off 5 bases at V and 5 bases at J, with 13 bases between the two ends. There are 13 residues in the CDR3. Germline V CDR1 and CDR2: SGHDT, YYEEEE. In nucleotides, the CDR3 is TGTGCCAGCAGTACGGACAGTTATTATGGCTACACCTTC. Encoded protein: CASSTDSYYGYTF.

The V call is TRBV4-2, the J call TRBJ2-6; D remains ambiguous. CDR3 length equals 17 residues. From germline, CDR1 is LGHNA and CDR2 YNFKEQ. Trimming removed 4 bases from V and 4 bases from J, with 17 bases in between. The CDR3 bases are TGTGCCAGCAGCCCAATTTGGAGTGTCACAGGGGCCAACGTCCTGACTTTC. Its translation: CASSPIWSVTGANVLTF.

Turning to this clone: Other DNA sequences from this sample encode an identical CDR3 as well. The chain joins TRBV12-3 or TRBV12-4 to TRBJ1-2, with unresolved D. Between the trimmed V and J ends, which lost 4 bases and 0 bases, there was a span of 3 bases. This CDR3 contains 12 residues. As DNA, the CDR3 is TGTGCCAGCAGTTCCTCTAACTATGGCTACACCTTC. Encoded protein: CASSSSNYGYTF.

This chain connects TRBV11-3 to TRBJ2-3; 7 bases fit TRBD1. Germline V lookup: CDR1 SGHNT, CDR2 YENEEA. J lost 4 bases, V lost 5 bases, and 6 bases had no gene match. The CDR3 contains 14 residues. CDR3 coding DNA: TGTGCCAGCAGCAACCGACAGGGCCCAGATACGCAGTATTTT. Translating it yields CASSNRQGPDTQYF.

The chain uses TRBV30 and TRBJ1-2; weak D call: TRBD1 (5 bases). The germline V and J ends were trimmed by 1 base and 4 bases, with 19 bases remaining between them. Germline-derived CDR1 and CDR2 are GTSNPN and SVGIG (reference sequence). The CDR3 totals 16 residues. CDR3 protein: CAWSAEGGAPGYGYTF. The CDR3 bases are TGTGCCTGGAGTGCCGAGGGAGGGGCCCCCGGCTATGGCTACACCTTC.

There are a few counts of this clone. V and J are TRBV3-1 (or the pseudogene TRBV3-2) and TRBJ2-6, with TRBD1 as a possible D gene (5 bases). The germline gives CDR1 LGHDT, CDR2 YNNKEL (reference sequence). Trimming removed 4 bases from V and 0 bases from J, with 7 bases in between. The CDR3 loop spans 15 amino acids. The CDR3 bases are TGTGCCAGCAGCCCGCAGGGCTCTGGGGCCAACGTCCTGACTTTC. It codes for CASSPQGSGANVLTF.

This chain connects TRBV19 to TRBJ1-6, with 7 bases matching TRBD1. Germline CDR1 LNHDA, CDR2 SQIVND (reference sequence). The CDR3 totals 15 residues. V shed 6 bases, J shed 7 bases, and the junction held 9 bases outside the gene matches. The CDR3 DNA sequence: TGTGCCAGTAGCCCCGGGACAGCGAGAAATTCACCCCTCCACTTT. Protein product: CASSPGTARNSPLHF.

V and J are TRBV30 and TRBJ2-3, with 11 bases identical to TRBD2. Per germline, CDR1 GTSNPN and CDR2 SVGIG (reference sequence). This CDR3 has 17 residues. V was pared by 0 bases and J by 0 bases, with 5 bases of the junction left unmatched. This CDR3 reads CAWSVGTSGVSTDTQYF. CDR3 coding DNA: TGTGCCTGGAGTGTAGGGACTAGCGGAGTTAGCACAGATACGCAGTATTTT.

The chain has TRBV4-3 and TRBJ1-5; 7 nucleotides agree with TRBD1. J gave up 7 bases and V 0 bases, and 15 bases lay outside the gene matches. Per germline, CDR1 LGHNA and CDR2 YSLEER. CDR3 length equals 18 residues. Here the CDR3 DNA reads TGCGCCAGCAGCCAAGATTTGAGGGGGACAGTACCACGGCAGCCCCAGCATTTT. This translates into CASSQDLRGTVPRQPQHF.

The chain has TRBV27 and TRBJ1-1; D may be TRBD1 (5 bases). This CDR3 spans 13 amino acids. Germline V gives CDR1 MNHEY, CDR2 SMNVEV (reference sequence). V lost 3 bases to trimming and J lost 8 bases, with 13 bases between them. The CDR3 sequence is CASSFSGGTEAFF. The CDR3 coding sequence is TGTGCCAGCAGTTTTTCTGGAGGGACCGAAGCTTTCTTT.

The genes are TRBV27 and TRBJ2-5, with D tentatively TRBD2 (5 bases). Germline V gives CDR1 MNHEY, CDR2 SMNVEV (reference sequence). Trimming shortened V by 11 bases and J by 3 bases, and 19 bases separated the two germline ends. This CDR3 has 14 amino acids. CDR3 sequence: CAVYGEKVKETQYF. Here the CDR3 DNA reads TGTGCCGTTTACGGGGAGAAGGTGAAAGAGACCCAGTACTTC.

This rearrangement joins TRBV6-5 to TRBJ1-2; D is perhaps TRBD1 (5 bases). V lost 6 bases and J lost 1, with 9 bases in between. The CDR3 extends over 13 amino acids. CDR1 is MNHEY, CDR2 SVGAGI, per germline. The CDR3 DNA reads TGTGCCAGCAGGTCGACAGTTAACTATGGCTACACCTTC. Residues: CASRSTVNYGYTF.

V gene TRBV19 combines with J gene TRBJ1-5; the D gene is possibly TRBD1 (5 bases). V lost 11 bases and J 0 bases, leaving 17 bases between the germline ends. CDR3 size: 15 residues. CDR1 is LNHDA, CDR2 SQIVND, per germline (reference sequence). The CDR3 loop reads CAVKTTAYSNQPQHF. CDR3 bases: TGTGCCGTAAAGACGACAGCCTATAGCAATCAGCCCCAGCATTTT.

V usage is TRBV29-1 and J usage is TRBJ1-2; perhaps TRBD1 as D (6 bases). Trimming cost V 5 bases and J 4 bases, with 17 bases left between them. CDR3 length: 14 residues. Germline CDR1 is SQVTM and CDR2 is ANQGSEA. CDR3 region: CSVINQQGVYGYTF. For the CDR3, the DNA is TGCAGCGTTATTAATCAACAGGGTGTCTATGGCTACACCTTC.